The next 5 T cell receptor beta chains were all read from a single sample in a study of graft-versus-host responses after intestinal transplantation. Measured with immunoSEQ multiplex PCR; TCRdb has only the in-frame clones, and not every one. The top ten hold roughly 0.83% of the sample, which has 90,000 or so clones, approximately 82% seen once. Their antigens remain unidentified. The material was unstimulated CD4+ T cells sorted from spleen or lymph node cells, obtained before intestinal transplant. The receptors stem from a human donor who received an intestinal transplant.

The V and J genes are TRBV5-1 and TRBJ1-4, with 10 bases aligning to TRBD1. The CDR3 runs 15 residues. V lost 3 bases to trimming and J lost 9 bases; unmatched junction nucleotides: 8. Germline V CDR1 and CDR2: SGHRS, YFSETQ. The CDR3 DNA reads as TGCGCCAGCAGCTCAACCGGGACAGGGGAACAAAAACTGTTTTTT. As protein: CASSSTGTGEQKLFF.

This clone was seen only a few times. The chain joins TRBV6-5 to TRBJ1-3; D possibly corresponds to TRBD1 (6 bases). V was clipped by 2 bases and J by 0 bases, with 11 bases between them. The germline gives CDR1 MNHEY, CDR2 SVGAGI. The CDR3 spans 16 residues. Here the CDR3 reads CASSYGPGDSGNTIYF. CDR3 in DNA: TGTGCCAGCAGTTACGGCCCAGGGGACTCTGGAAACACCATATATTTT.

The V gene is TRBV6-1, the J gene TRBJ1-2; D is undetermined. Germline V lookup: CDR1 MNHNS, CDR2 SASEGT. This CDR3 is 11 amino acids long. Trimming shortened V by 6 bases and J by 12 bases, and 14 bases separated the two germline ends. The CDR3, as DNA: TGTGCCAGCAGCCCCGGGTTTCCACACACCTTC. It codes for CASSPGFPHTF.

The chain carries TRBV27 and TRBJ1-5, with 8 bases fitting TRBD1. The CDR3 runs to 14 residues. Trimming removed 6 bases from V and 9 bases from J; junction bases left unmatched: 10. Germline CDR1 and CDR2: MNHEY and SMNVEV (reference sequence). The CDR3 here is CASSLQGAGGPQHF. CDR3 coding DNA: TGTGCCAGCAGCCTGCAGGGGGCCGGGGGGCCCCAGCATTTT.

The genes are TRBV4-1 and TRBJ2-2; D perhaps matches TRBD2 (5 bases). V lost 5 bases and J lost 1, with 14 bases in between. This CDR3 has 16 residues. Germline CDR1 reads MGHRA; CDR2 reads YSYEKL. The CDR3 reads CASSGLGVGNTGELFF. The CDR3 DNA follows: TGCGCCAGCAGCGGGCTGGGAGTTGGGAACACCGGGGAGCTGTTTTTT.